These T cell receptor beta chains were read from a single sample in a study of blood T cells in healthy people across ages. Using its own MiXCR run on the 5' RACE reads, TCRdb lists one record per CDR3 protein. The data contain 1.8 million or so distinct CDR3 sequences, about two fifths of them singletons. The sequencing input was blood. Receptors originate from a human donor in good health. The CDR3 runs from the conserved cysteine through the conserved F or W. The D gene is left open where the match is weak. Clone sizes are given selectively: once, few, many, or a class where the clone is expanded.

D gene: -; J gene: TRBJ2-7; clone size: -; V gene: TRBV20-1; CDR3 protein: CSAAGGFKCHHYEQYF; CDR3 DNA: TGCAGTGCGGCAGGTGGGTTCAAGTGTCATCACTACGAGCAGTACTTC
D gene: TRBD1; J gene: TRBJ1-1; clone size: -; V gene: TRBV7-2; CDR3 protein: CASSSLRDRGDFRAEAFF; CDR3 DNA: TGTGCCAGCAGCTCCCTCCGGGACAGGGGGGACTTTAGGGCTGAAGCTTTCTTT
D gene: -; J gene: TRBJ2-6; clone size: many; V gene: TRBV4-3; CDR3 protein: CASSQVLISRSGANVLTF; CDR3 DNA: TGCGCCAGCAGCCAAGTACTGATATCTCGCTCTGGGGCCAACGTCCTGACTTTC
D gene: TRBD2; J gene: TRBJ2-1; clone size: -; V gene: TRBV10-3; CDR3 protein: CAISVGLPTSGRTQYNEQFF; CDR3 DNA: TGTGCCATCAGTGTAGGTCTCCCGACTAGCGGGAGAACGCAGTACAATGAGCAGTTCTTC
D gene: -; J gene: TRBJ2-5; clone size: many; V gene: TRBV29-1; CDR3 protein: CSVADGQETQYF; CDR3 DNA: TGCAGCGTAGCCGACGGCCAAGAGACCCAGTACTTC
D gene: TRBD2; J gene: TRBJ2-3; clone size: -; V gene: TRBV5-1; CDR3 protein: CASSLERGLDTQYF; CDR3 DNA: TGCGCCAGCAGCTTGGAGCGGGGGTTGGATACGCAGTATTTT
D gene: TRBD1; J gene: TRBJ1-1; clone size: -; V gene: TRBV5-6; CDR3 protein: CASSPLQGGMNTEAFF; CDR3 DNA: TGTGCCAGCAGCCCCCTTCAGGGGGGGATGAACACTGAAGCTTTCTTT
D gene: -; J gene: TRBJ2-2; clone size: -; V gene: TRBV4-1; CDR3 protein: CASSPPPGVGELFF; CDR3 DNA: TGCGCCAGCAGCCCCCCTCCGGGCGTCGGGGAGCTGTTTTTT
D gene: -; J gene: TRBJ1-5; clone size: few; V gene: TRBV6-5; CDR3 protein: CASGDNQPQHF; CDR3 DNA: TGTGCCAGCGGTGACAATCAGCCCCAGCATTTT
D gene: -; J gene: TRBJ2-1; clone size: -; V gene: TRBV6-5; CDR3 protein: CASSYSFGTAGYNEQFF; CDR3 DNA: TGTGCCAGCAGTTACTCGTTCGGGACCGCAGGGTACAATGAGCAGTTCTTC
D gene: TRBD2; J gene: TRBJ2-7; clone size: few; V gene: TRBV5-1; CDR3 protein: CASSAGLGTSGGYEQYF; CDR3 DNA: TGCGCCAGCAGCGCGGGCCTCGGGACTAGCGGGGGGTACGAGCAGTACTTC
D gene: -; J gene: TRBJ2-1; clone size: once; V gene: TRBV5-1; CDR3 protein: CASSLGPQGSAYNEQFF; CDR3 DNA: TGCGCCAGCAGCTTGGGACCACAGGGAAGCGCCTACAATGAGCAGTTCTTC
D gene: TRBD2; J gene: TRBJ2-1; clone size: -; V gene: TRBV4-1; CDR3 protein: CASSQISGLVDNEQFF; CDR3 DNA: TGCGCCAGCAGCCAGATCTCGGGACTAGTGGACAATGAGCAGTTCTTC
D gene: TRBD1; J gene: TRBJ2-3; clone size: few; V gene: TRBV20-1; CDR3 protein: CSASRTGASGTQYF; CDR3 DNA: TGCAGTGCTAGCCGGACAGGGGCGAGCGGTACGCAGTATTTT
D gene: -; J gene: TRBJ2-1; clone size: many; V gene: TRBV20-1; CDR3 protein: CSARDSLINEQFF; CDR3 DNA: TGCAGTGCTAGAGATTCGCTGATAAATGAGCAGTTCTTC
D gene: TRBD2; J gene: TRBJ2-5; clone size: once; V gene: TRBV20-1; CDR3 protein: CSVGSPGLAAVETQYF; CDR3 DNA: TGCAGTGTCGGGTCGCCGGGACTAGCGGCAGTAGAGACCCAGTACTTC
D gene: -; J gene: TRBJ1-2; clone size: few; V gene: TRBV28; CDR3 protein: CASGPHYPQYGYTF; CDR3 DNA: TGTGCCAGCGGGCCCCACTACCCACAATATGGCTACACCTTC
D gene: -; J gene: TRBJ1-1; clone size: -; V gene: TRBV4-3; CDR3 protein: CASSQGPRELNTEAFF; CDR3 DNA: TGCGCCAGCAGCCAAGGACCGCGGGAACTGAACACTGAAGCTTTCTTT
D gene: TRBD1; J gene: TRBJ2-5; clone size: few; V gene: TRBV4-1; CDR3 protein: CAGSRPGTGHQETQYF; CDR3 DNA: TGCGCCGGCAGCCGCCCCGGGACAGGACACCAAGAGACCCAGTACTTC
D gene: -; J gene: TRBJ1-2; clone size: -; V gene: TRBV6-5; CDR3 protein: CASSYYWPIGLSLFYGYTF; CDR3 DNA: TGTGCCAGCAGTTACTATTGGCCAATCGGTCTCTCGCTTTTTTATGGCTACACCTTC